Listed here are 2 T cell receptor beta chains from one sample, sequenced in a study of T cell responses to AZD1222 COVID-19 vaccine. The protocol was immunoSEQ multiplex PCR, while the TCRdb copy is restricted to in-frame clones and leaves out a portion. The table includes some 140,000 clones, 90% to 95% detected once. The source was peripheral blood, collected 28 days after the second AZD1222 dose. Receptor source: an adult who received the AZD1222 COVID-19 vaccine.

This clone was seen a handful of times. The chain has TRBV7-9 and TRBJ1-1, with TRBD1 as a possible D gene (5 bases). The CDR3 loop spans 12 amino acids. V lost 4 bases, J lost 5 bases, and 8 bases lay in between. Germline-derived CDR1 and CDR2 are SEHNR and FQNEAQ (reference sequence). CDR3 loop: CASSSPGTEAFF. The CDR3 DNA follows: TGTGCCAGCAGCTCCCCAGGGACTGAAGCTTTCTTT.

J is TRBJ1-1 and V is TRBV7-2, with 7 bases that match TRBD1. V trimming: 0 bases; J trimming: 0 bases; junction bases outside the gene matches: 7. The CDR3 loop spans 17 amino acids. Germline V lookup: CDR1 SGHTA, CDR2 FQGNSA. CDR3 sequence: CASSLAVQTGMNTEAFF. CDR3 sequence (DNA): TGTGCCAGCAGCTTAGCGGTACAGACAGGGATGAACACTGAAGCTTTCTTT.